This T cell receptor beta chain derives from a study of glioma-infiltrating T cells. The study, taken as a whole, reports: Very few CDR3 sequences were shared between tissue and blood. Non-neoplastic patients had below-expected tissue-blood divergence, while all gliomas exceeded expectation.

V was cut by 0 bases and J by 5 bases, with 16 bases left in between. The length of the CDR3 is 15 residues. CDR1 is SQVTM, CDR2 ANQGSEA, per germline. The iRepertoire nested amplicon-rescue multiplex PCR amplified TCR alpha and beta CDR3s from RNA. Input was roughly 85-400 ng of tissue mRNA or PBMC total RNA. TCRdb redid the calling of the multiplex PCR reads with MiXCR, one entry per CDR3 protein. The sample comprises under 200,000 distinct CDR3 sequences, roughly 45% of which are singletons, and over 4% rests with the top ten. Turning to this clonotype: No antigen is known for it.

The chain joins TRBV29-1 to TRBJ1-1; D is perhaps TRBD1 (6 bases). The TCR originated in a human donor with low-grade glioma or glioblastoma, undergoing nonglioma brain surgery, or in good health (not recorded which). Sequencing was done on a sample of glioma tissue, nonneoplastic brain tissue, or PBMCs (not recorded which). The CDR3 is CSVEENREVTTEAFF. The CDR3 nucleotides read TGCAGCGTTGAAGAGAACAGGGAAGTGACTACTGAAGCTTTCTTT.